Listed here are 12 T cell receptor beta chains from one sample, sequenced in a study of monozygotic twins with inflammatory bowel disease. One entry per CDR3 protein, without DNA, is what TCRdb gives after re-calling the 5' RACE reads. The sample's table shows over 200,000 distinct CDR3 sequences. The source material was blood. Receptor source: a human donor with ulcerative colitis or Crohn's disease, or a healthy co-twin of an affected twin (not recorded which).

V is TRBV19 and J is TRBJ2-7; checking the TCRdb D call of TRBD1 is not possible without DNA. This CDR3 has 13 amino acids. Germline CDR1 reads LNHDA; CDR2 reads SQIVND (reference sequence). Here the CDR3 reads CASSWAGSYEQYF.

The chain recombines TRBV5-1 with TRBJ2-2; TCRdb's D gene call, TRBD1, goes unchecked for lack of DNA. This CDR3 is 13 amino acids long. Looked up from germline, CDR1 is SGHRS and CDR2 is YFSETQ. The CDR3 sequence: CASSPGSTGELFF.

V and J are TRBV20-1 and TRBJ1-2; TCRdb's D gene call, TRBD1, goes unchecked for lack of DNA. The length of the CDR3 is 18 residues. CDR1 and CDR2 (germline): DFQATT, SNEGSKA (reference sequence). CDR3 amino acids: CSARVNSPGPTSNYGYTF.

The V gene is TRBV5-5, the J gene TRBJ2-6; TCRdb's D call of TRBD1 is untestable without DNA. The CDR3 spans 18 residues. Germline CDR1 and CDR2: SGHKS and YYEKEE (reference sequence). CDR3 loop: CASSLLDSQAAGANVLTF.

V gene TRBV12-3 or TRBV12-4 combines with J gene TRBJ2-1; checking the TCRdb D call of TRBD2 is not possible without DNA. The CDR3 spans 15 residues. The CDR3 protein is CASSLTSGGINEQFF.

The chain couples TRBV10-3 to TRBJ2-1; TCRdb's assignment of TRBD2 cannot be checked, as there is no DNA. The CDR3 totals 13 residues. Germline-derived CDR1 and CDR2 are ENHRY and SYGVKD. The CDR3 loop is CAMRESGGDEQFF.

The V gene is TRBV12-3 or TRBV12-4, the J gene TRBJ2-3. The CDR3 runs 14 residues. The CDR3 spells CASSIELGADTQYF.

The V call is TRBV10-3, the J call TRBJ2-1; TCRdb's assignment of TRBD1 cannot be checked, as there is no DNA. Germline V gives CDR1 ENHRY, CDR2 SYGVKD. This CDR3 is 14 amino acids long. The CDR3 reads CAISERGPNNEQFF.

The chain uses TRBV20-1 and TRBJ1-3; TCRdb proposes TRBD1, but this gene call is untestable without DNA. The CDR3 spans 13 residues. The germline V gene encodes CDR1 DFQATT and CDR2 SNEGSKA (reference sequence). CDR3: CSANVDSGNTIYF.

The chain links TRBV5-5 to TRBJ2-1. The CDR3 runs 13 residues. CDR1 SGHKS and CDR2 YYEKEE come from the germline V gene (reference sequence). The CDR3 loop is CASSPHTGNEQFF.

This chain links TRBV12-3 or TRBV12-4 with TRBJ1-1; lacking DNA, the TRBD1 call made by TCRdb goes unchecked. The CDR3 has 14 residues. CDR3: CASRPQVSNTEAFF.

The rearrangement uses TRBV7-2 and TRBJ1-1. Germline assignment: CDR1 SGHTA and CDR2 FQGNSA. This CDR3 spans 13 amino acids. This CDR3 reads CASSAKSGTEAFF.